These 8 T cell receptor beta chains came from one sample sequenced in a study of cytomegalovirus exposure and HLA in healthy donors. The PCR used 60 Vbeta and 13 Jbeta primers. TCRdb's table, derived via immunoSEQ multiplex PCR, lists solely in-frame clones and lacks some. The sample includes some 240,000 clones, approximately 78% of them seen just once. The specimen sequenced was PBMCs. These receptors were taken from a male donor in good health and CMV-seronegative.

The CDR3: CASSRRGGPTDTQYF. The DNA for the CDR3 is TGTGCCAGCAGCCGACGGGGTGGTCCCACAGATACGCAGTATTTT. This chain connects TRBV7-2 to TRBJ2-3, with D perhaps TRBD2 (5 bases). In germline, CDR1 is SGHTA, CDR2 FQGNSA. Trimming pared 5 bases from V and 2 bases from J, leaving 14 bases between. The length of the CDR3 is 15 residues.

The chain employs TRBV4-1 and TRBJ2-5; TRBD1 matches at 11 bases. Trimming at V came to 3 bases and at J to 11 bases, leaving 5 bases not matched to a gene. In germline, CDR1 is MGHRA, CDR2 YSYEKL. The CDR3 length is 13 residues. DNA for the CDR3: TGCGCCAGCAGCCAGGGGGGACAGGGGGTTCAGTACTTC. It is translated as CASSQGGQGVQYF.

V gene TRBV19 combines with J gene TRBJ2-5; D ambiguous. The assigned J gene may be wrong: the sequence end matches TRBJ2-7 better. The CDR3 has 13 residues. From germline, CDR1 is LNHDA and CDR2 SQIVND (reference sequence). In nucleotides, the CDR3 is TGTGCCAGTAGTATTGGTCAGGTAAACGAGCAGTACTTC. Its protein product is CASSIGQVNEQYF.

The chain links TRBV7-8 to TRBJ2-7; no firm D call. Per germline, CDR1 SGHVS and CDR2 FQNEAQ. This CDR3 has 13 amino acids. The V end was cut by 10 bases, the J end by 7 bases, with 20 bases between. In DNA form, the CDR3 reads TGTGCCACCGTGGGCCATGACCTTCGGGAGCAGTACTTC. Amino acid sequence: CATVGHDLREQYF.

The V call is TRBV25-1, the J call TRBJ2-7, with 12 nucleotides matching TRBD2. The ends lost 4 bases at V and 6 bases at J; junction bases unmatched: 1. Germline V lookup: CDR1 MGHDK, CDR2 SYGVNS. CDR3 length: 13 residues. The CDR3 region has the DNA TGTGCCAGCAGTGGGGGACTAGCGGGCGAGCAGTACTTC. It yields the protein CASSGGLAGEQYF.

The chain carries TRBV19 and TRBJ2-7, with TRBD1 matching over 7 bases. The CDR3 sequence is 15 residues long. V lost 3 bases and J lost 0; bases outside the gene matches: 5. Germline CDR1 and CDR2: LNHDA and SQIVND (reference sequence). Written as DNA, the CDR3 is TGTGCCAGTAGTATCCCGGGACAGAGCTCCTACGAGCAGTACTTC. Translation: CASSIPGQSSYEQYF.

CDR3 amino acids: CASSESTNQETQYF. The CDR3 nucleotides read TGCGCCAGCAGTGAGTCCACTAACCAAGAGACCCAGTACTTC. This rearrangement joins TRBV10-1 to TRBJ2-5, with D hard to call. Per germline, CDR1 WNHNN and CDR2 SYGVQD (reference sequence). CDR3 length equals 14 residues. Trimming stripped 0 bases from V and 0 bases from J, with 5 bases between.

V usage is TRBV6-5 and J usage is TRBJ2-7; 10 bases are shared with TRBD1. Per the germline V gene, CDR1 is MNHEY and CDR2 is SVGAGI. There are 14 residues in the CDR3. After removal of 0 bases from V and 6 bases from J, the junction contained 2 bases not matched to a gene. The CDR3: CASSYSGQGTEQYF. The CDR3 region has the DNA TGTGCCAGCAGTTACTCGGGACAGGGGACCGAGCAGTACTTC.